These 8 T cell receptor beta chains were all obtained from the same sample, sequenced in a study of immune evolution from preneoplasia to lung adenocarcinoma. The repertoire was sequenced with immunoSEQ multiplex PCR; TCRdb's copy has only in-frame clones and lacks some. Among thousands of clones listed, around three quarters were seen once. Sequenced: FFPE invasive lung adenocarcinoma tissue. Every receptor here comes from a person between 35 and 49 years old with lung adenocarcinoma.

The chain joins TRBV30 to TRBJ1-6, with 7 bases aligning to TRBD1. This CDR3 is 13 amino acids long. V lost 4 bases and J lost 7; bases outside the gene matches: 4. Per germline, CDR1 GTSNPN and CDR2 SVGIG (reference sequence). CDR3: CAWTGTENSPLHF. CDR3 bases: TGTGCCTGGACCGGGACAGAGAATTCACCCCTCCACTTT.

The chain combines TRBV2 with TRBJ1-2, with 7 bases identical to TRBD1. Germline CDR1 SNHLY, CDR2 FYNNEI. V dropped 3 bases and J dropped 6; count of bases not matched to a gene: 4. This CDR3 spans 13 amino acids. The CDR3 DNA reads TGTGCCAGCAGTGAGACAGGGAGGCATGGCTACACCTTC. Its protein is CASSETGRHGYTF. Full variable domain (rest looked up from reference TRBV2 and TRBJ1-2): EPEVTQTPSHQVTQMGQEVILRCVPISNHLYFYWYRQILGQKVEFLVSFYNNEISEKSEIFDDQFSVERPDGSNFTLKIRSTKLEDSAMYFCASSETGRHGYTFGSGTRLTVV.

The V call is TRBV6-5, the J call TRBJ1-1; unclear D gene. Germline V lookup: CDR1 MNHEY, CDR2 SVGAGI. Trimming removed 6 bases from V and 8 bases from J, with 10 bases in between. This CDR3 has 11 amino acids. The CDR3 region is CASRIRWEAFF. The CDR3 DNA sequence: TGTGCCAGCAGGATCCGTTGGGAAGCTTTCTTT.

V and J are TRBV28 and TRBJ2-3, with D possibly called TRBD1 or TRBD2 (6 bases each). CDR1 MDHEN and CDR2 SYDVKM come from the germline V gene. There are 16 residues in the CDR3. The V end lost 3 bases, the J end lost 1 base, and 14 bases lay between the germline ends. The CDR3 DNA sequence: TGTGCCAGCAGTTTCCCTCGGGGGCATGGCACAGATACGCAGTATTTT. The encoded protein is CASSFPRGHGTDTQYF.

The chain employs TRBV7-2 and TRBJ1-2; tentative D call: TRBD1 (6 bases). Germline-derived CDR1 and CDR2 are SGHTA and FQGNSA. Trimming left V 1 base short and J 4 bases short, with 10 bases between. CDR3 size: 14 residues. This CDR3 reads CASSLGTEIYGYTF. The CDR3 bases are TGTGCCAGCAGCTTAGGGACAGAAATCTATGGCTACACCTTC. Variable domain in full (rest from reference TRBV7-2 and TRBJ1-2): GAGVSQSPSNKVTEKGKDVELRCDPISGHTALYWYRQSLGQGLEFLIYFQGNSAPDKSGLPSDRFSAERTGGSVSTLTIQRTQQEDSAVYLCASSLGTEIYGYTFGSGTRLTVV.

For the CDR3, the DNA is TGCGCCAGCAGTGAGTCGGGAAGGGACTACGAGCAGTACTTC. Translated: CASSESGRDYEQYF. The genes are TRBV10-1 and TRBJ2-7; no reliable D call. Germline V CDR1 and CDR2: WNHNN, SYGVQD (reference sequence). With 0 bases removed from V and 3 bases from J, the gap between germline ends came to 9 bases. CDR3 length: 14 amino acids.

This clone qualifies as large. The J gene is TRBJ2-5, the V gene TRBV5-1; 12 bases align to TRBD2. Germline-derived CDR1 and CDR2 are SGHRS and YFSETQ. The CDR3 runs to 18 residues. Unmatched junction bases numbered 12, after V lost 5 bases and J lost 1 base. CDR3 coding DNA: TGCGCCAGCAGAATTGAGCTTACTAGCGGGGGGTCCCAAGAGACCCAGTACTTC. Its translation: CASRIELTSGGSQETQYF.

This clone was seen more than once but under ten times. The CDR3 nucleotides read TGTGCCAGCAGCGTTATTGGGACAGTAAACACTGAAGCTTTCTTT. Translating it yields CASSVIGTVNTEAFF. V is TRBV28 and J is TRBJ1-1; TRBD1 aligns across 7 bases. Trimming removed 6 bases from V and 2 bases from J; junction bases left unmatched: 9. This CDR3 comprises 15 residues. Germline V gene sequence: CDR1 MDHEN, CDR2 SYDVKM.